This T cell receptor beta chain was captured by sequencing in a study of OX40 agonist ivuxolimab in advanced cancers. Study-level background: The dose-escalation cohort had hepatocellular carcinoma, melanoma, renal cell or head and neck cancer. Findings of the study overall: Among some nonresponders, normalized T-cell clonal expansion was also low. Among patients with partial responses at 0.1-3.0 mg/kg, clonal expansion was among the lowest. The average count of expanded clones was higher among CD8+ T cells than among CD4+.

The germline V gene encodes CDR1 SNHLY and CDR2 FYNNEI. The CDR3 is 15 amino acids. Trimming cost V 4 bases and J 4 bases, with 14 bases left between them. This clone was observed a handful of times. What it binds is not known. Assay: immunoSEQ multiplex PCR; the TCRdb copy retains only in-frame clones and omits some. The sample holds 30,000 to 45,000 clones; approximately 82% are singletons and the top ten take around 2%. The TCR originated in an adult with an advanced solid tumor such as melanoma, head and neck, liver or kidney cancer. The chain has TRBV2 and TRBJ2-1; D is perhaps TRBD1 or TRBD2 (5 bases each). The sequencing used CD4+ or CD8+ T cells sorted from blood, collected in a trial of the OX40 agonist ivuxolimab. The CDR3 bases are TGTGCCAGCAGTGCTGAGGGGATCGGATACAATGAGCAGTTCTTC. Translated, it gives CASSAEGIGYNEQFF.